Presented here are 26 T cell receptor beta chains from one specimen sequenced in a study of monozygotic twins with inflammatory bowel disease. TCRdb reanalyzed the 5' RACE reads and collapses them to one entry per CDR3 protein, without DNA. This repertoire comprises about 450,000 distinct CDR3 sequences; its ten largest clones make up 2.4%. The sequenced sample consisted of blood. These receptors came from a human donor with ulcerative colitis or Crohn's disease, or a healthy co-twin of an affected twin (not recorded which).

This chain links TRBV12-3 or TRBV12-4 with TRBJ2-1; the D call from TCRdb, TRBD1, cannot be confirmed without DNA. The CDR3 runs to 14 residues. The CDR3 is CASWRQGASNEQFF.

The J gene is TRBJ1-4, the V gene TRBV5-4; TCRdb's D gene call, TRBD1, goes unchecked for lack of DNA. Germline V gives CDR1 SGHNT, CDR2 YYREEE (reference sequence). The CDR3 sequence is 13 residues long. CDR3 residues: CASSFGQNEKLFF.

The chain employs TRBV5-1 and TRBJ1-5. There are 14 residues in the CDR3. The V gene's germline CDR1 is SGHRS and CDR2 YFSETQ. CDR3 in amino acids: CASSLEGPYQPQHF. Drawing the rest from reference TRBV5-1 and TRBJ1-5, the complete variable domain is KAGVTQTPRYLIKTRGQQVTLSCSPISGHRSVSWYQQTPGQGLQFLFEYFSETQRNKGNFPGRFSGRQFSNSRSEMNVSTLELGDSALYLCASSLEGPYQPQHFGDGTRLSIL.

This chain uses TRBV9 with TRBJ2-1; the TRBD1 assignment by TCRdb is unverifiable without DNA. CDR1 is SGDLS, CDR2 YYNGEE, per germline. The CDR3 has 16 residues. CDR3 loop: CASTLGAPGSYNEQFF.

The chain links TRBV7-9 to TRBJ2-7; TCRdb's D call, TRBD2, is unchecked because there is no DNA. There are 15 residues in the CDR3. Per the germline V gene, CDR1 is SEHNR and CDR2 is FQNEAQ (reference sequence). The CDR3 protein is CASSATSERIYEQYF.

The genes are TRBV5-5 and TRBJ2-3; TCRdb selects TRBD1, and the lack of DNA leaves this call unchecked. CDR3 length equals 15 residues. The V gene's germline CDR1 is SGHKS and CDR2 YYEKEE (reference sequence). CDR3 sequence: CASSPPQGATDTQYF.

This chain connects TRBV19 to TRBJ1-2; checking the TCRdb D call of TRBD1 is not possible without DNA. The CDR3 spans 14 residues. The germline gives CDR1 LNHDA, CDR2 SQIVND (reference sequence). The CDR3 reads CASTTLDSKYGYTF.

The chain employs TRBV9 and TRBJ2-1; TCRdb's D call, TRBD2, is unchecked because there is no DNA. The CDR3 sequence is 15 residues long. The germline CDR1 and CDR2 sequences are SGDLS and YYNGEE. CDR3: CASSVQAGGFGEQFF.

V and J are TRBV4-3 and TRBJ2-2. CDR1 LGHNA and CDR2 YSLEER come from the germline V gene. This CDR3 has 14 residues. The CDR3: CASSQEWLPGELFF.

The V call is TRBV20-1, the J call TRBJ1-4. The CDR3 is 14 amino acids. In germline, CDR1 is DFQATT, CDR2 SNEGSKA (reference sequence). The CDR3 sequence: CSARDRGRAEKLFF.

The chain combines TRBV18 with TRBJ2-3; lacking DNA, the TRBD1 call made by TCRdb goes unchecked. Per the germline V gene, CDR1 is KGHSH and CDR2 is LQKENI. This CDR3 is 15 amino acids long. Here the CDR3 reads CASSVEGTDTDTQYF.

J is TRBJ2-3 and V is TRBV4-3. There are 14 residues in the CDR3. Per germline, CDR1 LGHNA and CDR2 YSLEER. CDR3 region: CASSQAEFVGTQYF.

This chain connects TRBV7-2 to TRBJ2-1; TCRdb reports TRBD1, a call that lacks DNA to check it against. Germline assignment: CDR1 SGHTA and CDR2 FQGNSA. The CDR3 has 15 residues. The CDR3 sequence is CASSRRQGSYNEQFF.

J is TRBJ2-1 and V is TRBV4-1; the TCRdb call, TRBD2, lacks DNA for checking. Per the germline V gene, CDR1 is MGHRA and CDR2 is YSYEKL. The CDR3 is made up of 17 amino acids. CDR3 in amino acids: CASSQDAGRAAYNEQFF.

This chain uses TRBV18 with TRBJ2-1; TCRdb designates TRBD2, a call that cannot be tested without DNA. The CDR3 contains 14 residues. Germline V CDR1 and CDR2: KGHSH, LQKENI. The CDR3 protein is CASSPPATSNEQFF.

V and J are TRBV6-1 and TRBJ2-2; TCRdb indicates TRBD2, and absent DNA this call remains unverified. The CDR3 consists of 16 residues. Germline CDR1 and CDR2: MNHNS and SASEGT. The CDR3 sequence: CASRPGLAGSTGELFF.

V usage is TRBV20-1 and J usage is TRBJ2-5; TCRdb designates TRBD1, a call that cannot be tested without DNA. Looked up from germline, CDR1 is DFQATT and CDR2 is SNEGSKA (reference sequence). The CDR3 extends over 11 amino acids. CDR3 in amino acids: CSAQGEETQYF.

The chain joins TRBV29-1 to TRBJ1-2. The CDR3 covers 11 residues. Germline loops: CDR1 SQVTM, CDR2 ANQGSEA. CDR3 protein: CSVAPQDGYTF. Variable domain in full (rest from reference TRBV29-1 and TRBJ1-2): SAVISQKPSRDICQRGTSLTIQCQVDSQVTMMFWYRQQPGQSLTLIATANQGSEATYESGFVIDKFPISRPNLTFSTLTVSNMSPEDSSIYLCSVAPQDGYTFGSGTRLTVV.

The V gene is TRBV2, the J gene TRBJ2-2; TCRdb outputs TRBD1, but without DNA this stays unchecked. The CDR3 runs 16 residues. Germline assignment: CDR1 SNHLY and CDR2 FYNNEI. This CDR3 is CASSPSDRVWAGELFF.

The rearrangement joins TRBV20-1 to TRBJ1-5. Germline loops: CDR1 DFQATT, CDR2 SNEGSKA (reference sequence). This CDR3 has 13 residues. CDR3 in amino acids: CSAYTSGNQPQHF.

V gene TRBV7-6 combines with J gene TRBJ2-1; TCRdb selects TRBD1, and the lack of DNA leaves this call unchecked. The CDR3 is 17 residues long. Germline values: CDR1 SGHVS, CDR2 FNYEAQ. The chain's CDR3 is CASSGGGGVRSYNEQFF.

This chain joins TRBV20-1 and TRBJ1-4; as DNA is missing, the TRBD1 call by TCRdb cannot be tested. Germline-derived CDR1 and CDR2 are DFQATT and SNEGSKA (reference sequence). The CDR3 is made up of 15 amino acids. The CDR3 sequence: CSARVWDRNNEKLFF.

The V and J genes are TRBV12-3 or TRBV12-4 and TRBJ1-3. This CDR3 spans 14 amino acids. The CDR3 spells CASSPRFQGNTIYF.

V and J are TRBV14 and TRBJ1-1. Germline loops: CDR1 SGHDN, CDR2 FVKESK. The CDR3 is made up of 14 amino acids. The CDR3 sequence: CASSPLLAYTEAFF.

The chain carries TRBV9 and TRBJ1-1; with no DNA, the TCRdb D assignment of TRBD1 cannot be verified. Per the germline V gene, CDR1 is SGDLS and CDR2 is YYNGEE. The CDR3 extends over 13 amino acids. CDR3 loop: CASSVVPGIEAFF.

The CDR3 region is CASSRVSNRDGGEQYF. The chain couples TRBV5-6 to TRBJ2-7. Per the germline V gene, CDR1 is SGHDT and CDR2 is YYEEEE. The CDR3 is 16 amino acids.